The TCR beta chain under discussion was sequenced for a study of blood T cell repertoires in COVID-19. Under the authors' procedure: Quantification of nucleated cells was approximated via reference gene primer amplification. TCRdb's table, derived via immunoSEQ multiplex PCR, lists solely in-frame clones and lacks some. Clone size and the V and J calls come from that table; the DNA yielded D and trimming. The data show tens of thousands of clones, with around 80% seen just once and approximately 6.8% held by the top ten. The germline V gene encodes CDR1 KGHSH and CDR2 LQKENI. Trimming took off 6 bases at V and 4 bases at J, with 13 bases between the two ends. CDR3 length equals 15 residues.

The sequence was collected from a middle-aged man with active or convalescent COVID-19. Specimen: peripheral blood. The chain joins TRBV18 to TRBJ2-6, with D perhaps TRBD1 (6 bases). In nucleotides, the CDR3 is TGTGCCAGCTCGCCGACAGGTTCCGGGGCCAACGTCCTGACTTTC. Encoded protein: CASSPTGSGANVLTF.